This TCR beta chain is drawn from a study of blood T cells in healthy people across ages (dated by TCRdb to about 2015). Turning to the overall study: In model experiments, roughly one uniquely barcoded TCR beta cDNA molecule per two T cells was captured by template switching. To avoid experimental bias, donors of different ages were distributed randomly across sequencing lanes. The donors were divided into four age groups: young (average around 17 years), middle-aged (about 40), aged (approximately 62) and long-lived (around 80). The study analyzed two additional independent replicas of 1 million unique cDNA reads from the same blood draw for two donors, one aged 18 to 30 and one aged 80 or older. The study measured age-related changes in TCR beta repertoire diversity using deep sequencing normalized with unique cDNA molecular identifiers. The paper's findings and limits, for the study overall: The CMV infection status of donors was not known, potentially confounding age-related changes in expanded clonotypes. Since profiling was done on bulk unsorted PBMCs, naive and antigen-experienced compartments could not be conclusively compared. Estimates of total diversity based on one million sequenced T cells were regarded as lower bounds and as underestimates. The percentage of naive T cells measured by flow cytometry correlated strongly with observed TCR beta diversity. Observed TCR beta diversity per million T cells fell roughly linearly with age, and a significant reduction was already apparent by age around 40. Compared with the aged group, the long-lived group had more naive CD4+ T cells, fewer expanded clones and increased TCR diversity, suggesting age selection.

There are 14 amino acids in the CDR3, from cysteine to phenylalanine inclusive. The retained sequence is limited to the CDR3, 42 bases, with the frame set at the first base. As encoded in the germline V gene (reference sequence), CDR1 is MNHEY while CDR2 is SMNVEV. V has 8 bases trimmed and J has 2 bases trimmed; junction bases matching no gene number 8. This clonotype was detected only once. Its antigen specificity is not known. The record has no base qualities; no much larger clone is one base away. One read represents weak support. The 40 or so donors, aged 6 to 90 years, were systemically healthy Caucasian individuals from Russia. Around 9.8 milliliters of peripheral blood were collected from each donor into EDTA-treated Vacutainer tubes. Ficoll-Paque density-gradient centrifugation was used to isolate PBMCs, with at least 6 million obtained per sample. Total RNA was extracted from PBMCs with Trizol reagent, with at least 6 micrograms obtained per sample. For every donor, flow cytometry on a PBMC aliquot measured the percentage of naive CD45RAhigh/CD27high T cells.

Library construction relied on 5' RACE. The run used an Illumina HiSeq 2500. A second roughly 6 to 12 cycle PCR used a sample-barcoded 5' primer and a J-beta primer mix. A unique molecular identifier was introduced onto each TCR beta cDNA molecule by a template-switch 5' adaptor carrying 12 random nucleotides. Each sample yielded at least 2.5 million CDR3-containing paired-end reads. First-strand cDNA was synthesized from all RNA with the Mint cDNA synthesis kit, primed by a TRBC-specific oligonucleotide. All cDNA was treated with uracil-DNA glycosylase and then went through a first 18-cycle PCR with the universal primers M1SS and BC2_uni_R. Processing in the source paper ran as follows. For normalization, 1 million high-quality reads were randomly selected from each sample, with every read carrying a distinct molecular identifier. Instead of being binned into consensus sequences, reads with shared molecular identifiers were discarded. MiTCR, run with a Q25 quality threshold and the strictest error-elimination algorithm, handled CDR3 identification, clonotype clustering and error correction. A nonparametric unseen species model with Euler transformation was used to estimate lower-bound total TCR beta diversity. The raw public reads went through TCRdb reprocessing: fastp at Q25, MiXCR clone calling, in-frame beta chains kept. All rows with the same CDR3 protein become a single entry with the most common DNA and genes. These V and J calls rely on TCRdb rather than the paper's analysis. The sample table lists 1.5 million to 2 million distinct CDR3 sequences, approximately 30% of them with a count of one. Roughly 8.2% of the sample comes from the top ten.

The TCR comes from a woman in her twenties or thirties in good health. Sequencing input: blood. This sequence uses TRBV27 and TRBJ2-7, with 8 bases aligning to TRBD2. The CDR3 corresponds to CASGPREGAYEQYF. The DNA sequence is as follows: TGTGCCAGCGGTCCCCGGGAGGGGGCCTACGAGCAGTACTTC.